A selection of T cell receptor beta chains follows, all from one sample in a study of blood T cell repertoires in COVID-19. The data were produced by immunoSEQ multiplex PCR, yet TCRdb's version contains in-frame clones alone and is incomplete. This sample has 100,000 to 120,000 clones, with 88% found just once. Sequenced sample: peripheral blood. The receptors here all came from a human donor in a cohort sampled during active COVID-19. The CDR3 runs from the conserved cysteine through the conserved F or W. The D gene is left open where the match is weak. Some rows have no size entry. The others give once, few or many, or a class for an expanded clone.

abundance: NA
v_gene: TRBV5-6
d_gene: TRBD1
j_gene: TRBJ1-2
CDR3nt: TGTGCCAGCAGTAAAGGGACAGACTATGGCTACACCTTC
CDR3aa: CASSKGTDYGYTF

abundance: NA
v_gene: TRBV24-1
d_gene: NA
j_gene: TRBJ1-5
CDR3nt: TGTGCCACCAGTGATCAGGGACAGCCCCAGCATTTT
CDR3aa: CATSDQGQPQHF

abundance: NA
v_gene: TRBV7-9
d_gene: NA
j_gene: TRBJ1-1
CDR3nt: TGTGCCAGCAGCCCGAGTATGAACACTGAAGCTTTCTTT
CDR3aa: CASSPSMNTEAFF

abundance: NA
v_gene: TRBV11-2
d_gene: TRBD2
j_gene: TRBJ2-7
CDR3nt: TGTGCCAGCAGCTCCGGGGGGGGACCAGGACGCCACGAGCAGTACTTC
CDR3aa: CASSSGGGPGRHEQYF

abundance: NA
v_gene: TRBV11-2
d_gene: TRBD2
j_gene: TRBJ2-3
CDR3nt: TGTGCCAGCAGCTTAGCGACGGGAGGAGGCACAGATACGCAGTATTTT
CDR3aa: CASSLATGGGTDTQYF

abundance: once
v_gene: TRBV27
d_gene: NA
j_gene: TRBJ2-1
CDR3nt: TGTGCCAGCAGTTTAGATATCCCCAGCGCTAGCTCCTACAATGAGCAGTTCTTC
CDR3aa: CASSLDIPSASSYNEQFF

abundance: NA
v_gene: TRBV5-1
d_gene: NA
j_gene: TRBJ1-1
CDR3nt: TGCGCCAGCAGCTCGTCCTACAGTTACACTGAAGCTTTCTTT
CDR3aa: CASSSSYSYTEAFF

abundance: NA
v_gene: TRBV25-1
d_gene: NA
j_gene: TRBJ2-4
CDR3nt: TGTGCCAGCAGTGGAGGAGGGTTTCGGTGGGACATTCAGTACTTC
CDR3aa: CASSGGGFRWDIQYF

abundance: few
v_gene: TRBV10-1
d_gene: NA
j_gene: TRBJ1-2
CDR3nt: TGCGCCAGCACCTCGGGAAGGGAATTGCCTTCTAACTATGGCTACACCTTC
CDR3aa: CASTSGRELPSNYGYTF

abundance: NA
v_gene: TRBV5-4
d_gene: NA
j_gene: TRBJ1-2
CDR3nt: TGTGCCAGCAGCTTGGGGGGGGTCGATACACGCTATGGCTACACCTTC
CDR3aa: CASSLGGVDTRYGYTF

abundance: NA
v_gene: TRBV9
d_gene: NA
j_gene: TRBJ2-3
CDR3nt: TGTGCCAGCAGCGTTGGCGGGGGCGCAGATACGCAGTATTTT
CDR3aa: CASSVGGGADTQYF

abundance: NA
v_gene: TRBV10-2
d_gene: TRBD1
j_gene: TRBJ2-4
CDR3nt: TGCGCCAGCAGTGAGCAGGGGGCGCGAAACATTCAGTACTTC
CDR3aa: CASSEQGARNIQYF

abundance: NA
v_gene: TRBV5-4
d_gene: TRBD2
j_gene: TRBJ2-1
CDR3nt: TGTGCCAGCAGCTTACTAGCGGGAGGTAGCCATGAGCAGTTCTTC
CDR3aa: CASSLLAGGSHEQFF

abundance: once
v_gene: TRBV5-6
d_gene: TRBD1
j_gene: TRBJ2-1
CDR3nt: TGTGCCAGCAGCAGCAGGGACAGGGGAAGGAATGAGCAGTTCTTC
CDR3aa: CASSSRDRGRNEQFF

abundance: NA
v_gene: TRBV11-2
d_gene: NA
j_gene: TRBJ2-7
CDR3nt: TGTGCCAGCAGCTCCCTGGTTAAGCAGGGCTACGAGCAGTACTTC
CDR3aa: CASSSLVKQGYEQYF

abundance: NA
v_gene: TRBV10-3
d_gene: TRBD2
j_gene: TRBJ2-5
CDR3nt: TGTGCCATCAGTGATCCGGCGGGGGGCATCGAGACCCAGTACTTC
CDR3aa: CAISDPAGGIETQYF

abundance: NA
v_gene: TRBV5-1
d_gene: TRBD1
j_gene: TRBJ1-4
CDR3nt: TGCGCCAGCAGCTTCTCCGGGACAGATGAAAAACTGTTTTTT
CDR3aa: CASSFSGTDEKLFF

abundance: once
v_gene: TRBV5-1
d_gene: TRBD2
j_gene: TRBJ2-2
CDR3nt: TGCGCCAGCAGCTCTAGGACTAGCGCCGGGGAGCTGTTTTTT
CDR3aa: CASSSRTSAGELFF

abundance: NA
v_gene: TRBV7-9
d_gene: NA
j_gene: TRBJ1-1
CDR3nt: TGTGCCAGCAGCGGGAGTCCAGGTAACACTGAAGCTTTCTTT
CDR3aa: CASSGSPGNTEAFF

abundance: NA
v_gene: TRBV11-1
d_gene: NA
j_gene: TRBJ1-1
CDR3nt: TGTGCCAGCAGCTTGGGGGCAGAGAACACTGAAGCTTTCTTT
CDR3aa: CASSLGAENTEAFF

abundance: NA
v_gene: TRBV5-1
d_gene: NA
j_gene: TRBJ1-2
CDR3nt: TGCGCCAGCAGCTTGGAAGCGTTGGGCGGAGGCACCTTC
CDR3aa: CASSLEALGGGTF

abundance: NA
v_gene: TRBV18
d_gene: TRBD1
j_gene: TRBJ1-4
CDR3nt: TGTGCCAGCTCCCTACAGGGGGGAACTAATGAAAAACTGTTTTTT
CDR3aa: CASSLQGGTNEKLFF

abundance: few
v_gene: TRBV7-9
d_gene: NA
j_gene: TRBJ2-3
CDR3nt: TGTGCCAGCAGCTCAGTCACAGATACGCAGTATTTT
CDR3aa: CASSSVTDTQYF

abundance: NA
v_gene: TRBV19
d_gene: TRBD2
j_gene: TRBJ2-3
CDR3nt: TGTGCCAGTAGTTGGACTAGCGGGAGCACAGATACGCAGTATTTT
CDR3aa: CASSWTSGSTDTQYF

abundance: NA
v_gene: TRBV2
d_gene: NA
j_gene: TRBJ2-6
CDR3nt: TGTGCCAGCAGCCCGACTAGATCCTCTGGGGCCAACGTCCTGACTTTC
CDR3aa: CASSPTRSSGANVLTF

abundance: NA
v_gene: TRBV11-2
d_gene: TRBD1
j_gene: TRBJ2-7
CDR3nt: TGTGCCAGCAGCCAGACAGGGCTGGGGGAGCAGTACTTC
CDR3aa: CASSQTGLGEQYF

abundance: once
v_gene: TRBV2
d_gene: TRBD1
j_gene: TRBJ1-4
CDR3nt: TGTGCCAGCAGTGAAGAGTCAGGGGGCGTGGGGGAAAAACTGTTTTTT
CDR3aa: CASSEESGGVGEKLFF

abundance: NA
v_gene: TRBV20-1
d_gene: NA
j_gene: TRBJ2-2
CDR3nt: TGCAGTGCTAGTCGGGGGACGATAAACACCGGGGAGCTGTTTTTT
CDR3aa: CSASRGTINTGELFF

abundance: NA
v_gene: TRBV28
d_gene: NA
j_gene: TRBJ2-4
CDR3nt: TGTGCCAGCAGTTTACAGGGAGGCCCCAAAAACATTCAGTACTTC
CDR3aa: CASSLQGGPKNIQYF

abundance: NA
v_gene: TRBV11-3
d_gene: TRBD2
j_gene: TRBJ2-1
CDR3nt: TGTGCCAGCAGCGGGACTAGCGGGCGTCGGGATGAGCAGTTCTTC
CDR3aa: CASSGTSGRRDEQFF

abundance: NA
v_gene: TRBV19
d_gene: TRBD1
j_gene: TRBJ2-1
CDR3nt: TGTGCCAGTAGTATTCAACACGGGACAGTTCAGTTCTTC
CDR3aa: CASSIQHGTVQFF

abundance: NA
v_gene: TRBV29-1
d_gene: TRBD1
j_gene: TRBJ1-2
CDR3nt: TGCAGCGTGGGACAGGCCTCGTATGGCTACACCTTC
CDR3aa: CSVGQASYGYTF

abundance: NA
v_gene: TRBV12-3/TRBV12-4
d_gene: TRBD1
j_gene: TRBJ2-6
CDR3nt: TGTGCCAGCAGTTTCCGGGACAGGGGAATGACTTTC
CDR3aa: CASSFRDRGMTF

abundance: few
v_gene: TRBV12-5
d_gene: TRBD2
j_gene: TRBJ2-3
CDR3nt: TGTGCTAGTGGTCGGACTAGCGGGAGTAGCACAGATACGCAGTATTTT
CDR3aa: CASGRTSGSSTDTQYF

abundance: NA
v_gene: TRBV5-8
d_gene: NA
j_gene: TRBJ2-7
CDR3nt: TGTGCCAGCTCGGCCGGGGAGTACTTC
CDR3aa: CASSAGEYF

abundance: NA
v_gene: TRBV28
d_gene: TRBD1
j_gene: TRBJ2-7
CDR3nt: TGTGCCAGCAGCGGACCGGGACAGGGAACCTACGAGCAGTACTTC
CDR3aa: CASSGPGQGTYEQYF

abundance: NA
v_gene: TRBV27
d_gene: TRBD1
j_gene: TRBJ1-2
CDR3nt: TGTGCCAGCAGTTTCCGAAATCCGGGACAGGGGGATGGCTACACCTTC
CDR3aa: CASSFRNPGQGDGYTF

abundance: NA
v_gene: TRBV28
d_gene: NA
j_gene: TRBJ2-5
CDR3nt: TGTGCCAGCAGTGAGGGCGGAGAAGAGACCCAGTACTTC
CDR3aa: CASSEGGEETQYF

abundance: NA
v_gene: TRBV5-1
d_gene: NA
j_gene: TRBJ2-3
CDR3nt: TGCGCCAGCAGCTTGCATAAGGGGTCGGTAGTCGCAGATACGCAGTATTTT
CDR3aa: CASSLHKGSVVADTQYF

abundance: NA
v_gene: TRBV5-5
d_gene: NA
j_gene: TRBJ2-3
CDR3nt: TGTGCCAGCAGCGTTGCGGGGGCTAGGCCAGATACGCAGTATTTT
CDR3aa: CASSVAGARPDTQYF

abundance: NA
v_gene: TRBV5-1
d_gene: NA
j_gene: TRBJ1-1
CDR3nt: TGCGCCAGCAGCCGGGAGACGGGTTTAACTGAAGCTTTCTTT
CDR3aa: CASSRETGLTEAFF

abundance: NA
v_gene: TRBV28
d_gene: NA
j_gene: TRBJ2-3
CDR3nt: TGTGCCAGCTCCACTGGTGGGCAAGGGGCGGATACGCAGTATTTT
CDR3aa: CASSTGGQGADTQYF

abundance: once
v_gene: TRBV5-1
d_gene: TRBD1
j_gene: TRBJ2-7
CDR3nt: TGCGCCAGCAGCTCAACGGGGACAGGGAGCAACGAGCAGTACTTC
CDR3aa: CASSSTGTGSNEQYF

abundance: NA
v_gene: TRBV7-3
d_gene: NA
j_gene: TRBJ2-1
CDR3nt: TGTGCCAGCAGCTCCGGACATGATGAGCAGTTCTTC
CDR3aa: CASSSGHDEQFF

abundance: NA
v_gene: TRBV7-9
d_gene: TRBD1
j_gene: TRBJ1-5
CDR3nt: TGTGCCAGCAGCTTAGGGGGGACAGACAATCAGCCCCAGCATTTT
CDR3aa: CASSLGGTDNQPQHF

abundance: NA
v_gene: TRBV5-8
d_gene: NA
j_gene: TRBJ2-4
CDR3nt: TGTGCCAGCAGCTTGACTACCTTGGATGGGGCCTTGGCCAAAAACATTCAGTACTTC
CDR3aa: CASSLTTLDGALAKNIQYF

abundance: NA
v_gene: TRBV11-3
d_gene: TRBD2
j_gene: TRBJ2-1
CDR3nt: TGTGCCAGCAGCTTAGAGGGGTCTAGCGGGAGGAATGAGCAGTTCTTC
CDR3aa: CASSLEGSSGRNEQFF

abundance: NA
v_gene: TRBV9
d_gene: TRBD1
j_gene: TRBJ2-3
CDR3nt: TGTGCCAGCAGCGTAGGGCCGCTCGGGACAGGGGGCGCGGATACGCAGTATTTT
CDR3aa: CASSVGPLGTGGADTQYF

abundance: NA
v_gene: TRBV7-8
d_gene: TRBD2
j_gene: TRBJ2-1
CDR3nt: TGTGCCAGCAGCTTGGGTAGCGGGGGGGTCGATGAGCAGTTCTTC
CDR3aa: CASSLGSGGVDEQFF

abundance: once
v_gene: TRBV5-4
d_gene: TRBD2
j_gene: TRBJ2-3
CDR3nt: TGTGCCAGCAGCTTAGGTAGCGGGGGGGCAGATACGCAGTATTTT
CDR3aa: CASSLGSGGADTQYF

abundance: NA
v_gene: TRBV5-1
d_gene: TRBD1
j_gene: TRBJ1-3
CDR3nt: TGCGCCAGCAGCTTGGTAGGGGGGACAGGCCTTGACTCTGGAAACACCATATATTTT
CDR3aa: CASSLVGGTGLDSGNTIYF

abundance: NA
v_gene: TRBV11-2
d_gene: TRBD1
j_gene: TRBJ1-6
CDR3nt: TGTGCCAGCAGCAGGGACAGTAAGAGCTCCTATAATTCACCCCTCCACTTT
CDR3aa: CASSRDSKSSYNSPLHF

abundance: NA
v_gene: TRBV12-3/TRBV12-4
d_gene: NA
j_gene: TRBJ1-1
CDR3nt: TGTGCCAGCAGTTTAGCAGGGGCCAGGAAAGCTTTCTTT
CDR3aa: CASSLAGARKAFF